This TCR beta chain was identified during a study of blood T cell repertoires in COVID-19. Study background: The origin of the acute and convalescent COVID-19 samples was the United States, Italy and Spain. Sources were T cells, B-cell-depleted T cells, or PBMCs; the material itself was cDNA or gDNA.

As originally analysed: Amplification with reference gene primers provided the estimates of nucleated cell counts. Using immunoSEQ multiplex PCR, the repertoire was profiled, and TCRdb retains in-frame clones only, with some absent. V and J calls and clone size are those listed in that table; D and trimming were worked out from the DNA. The table shows about 45,000 clones, with approximately 80% occurring only once. V shed 1 base and J 7 bases; nucleotides not matched to a gene: 12. Germline V CDR1 and CDR2: LGHNA, YNFKEQ. The CDR3 extends over 17 amino acids. This receptor was identified in a human donor in a cohort sampled during active COVID-19. Sequenced: peripheral blood. This chain connects TRBV4-2 to TRBJ1-4; 7 positions match TRBD1. In DNA, the CDR3 is TGTGCCAGCAGCCAAGCCCAGAACAGGGGTTGGGGTGAAAAACTGTTTTTT. Translating it yields CASSQAQNRGWGEKLFF.